These 24 T cell receptor beta chains share one sample of origin, sequenced in a study of early T cells in non-severe SARS-CoV-2 infection. TCRdb fed the 5' RACE reads into MiXCR, producing one record per CDR3 protein. The data hold around 57,000 distinct CDR3 sequences, with less than 14% observed a single time. The sample was whole blood. The receptor set was obtained from an adult who was a healthcare worker with PCR-confirmed SARS-CoV-2 infection or an uninfected control (not recorded which).

V is TRBV9 and J is TRBJ2-3, with D possibly matching TRBD2 (7 bases). The CDR3 is made up of 16 amino acids. Trimming cost V 3 bases and J 5 bases, with 19 bases left between them. Germline values: CDR1 SGDLS, CDR2 YYNGEE. CDR3 sequence (DNA): TGTGCCAGCAGCGACGGCGGGGGCCTGGGCGGAGATACGCAGTATTTT. Translating it yields CASSDGGGLGGDTQYF.

V is TRBV30 and J is TRBJ1-1; TRBD1 might be the D (5 bases). V was cut by 4 bases and J by 4 bases, with 16 bases left in between. The CDR3 sequence is 14 residues long. Germline V lookup: CDR1 GTSNPN, CDR2 SVGIG (reference sequence). The CDR3 DNA reads as TGTGCCTGGACCGAATCACAGGTGGGCACTGAAGCTTTCTTT. It specifies CAWTESQVGTEAFF.

The CDR3 spells CASSSGDSQETQYF. Here the CDR3 DNA reads TGCGCCAGCAGCTCAGGGGACAGCCAAGAGACCCAGTACTTC. The V and J genes are TRBV5-1 and TRBJ2-5; TRBD1 matches 7 bases. Per the germline V gene, CDR1 is SGHRS and CDR2 is YFSETQ. V trimming: 3 bases; J trimming: 1 base; junction bases outside the gene matches: 3. This CDR3 spans 14 amino acids.

This clonotype was observed a few times. The rearrangement links TRBV21-1 to TRBJ1-1. TRBV21-1 is a listed pseudogene. This CDR3 spans 13 amino acids. The CDR3 here is CASMAVRGPEAFF. CDR3 sequence (DNA): TGTGCCAGCATGGCGGTAAGAGGCCCTGAAGCTTTCTTT.

The rearrangement links TRBV9 to TRBJ1-4; D not resolved. The CDR3 runs 13 residues. The ends were cut back, 2 bases at V and 8 bases at J, with 10 bases in the middle. Germline V CDR1 and CDR2: SGDLS, YYNGEE. The CDR3 DNA sequence: TGTGCCAGCAGCGTCGACGGAAAGGAAAAACTGTTTTTT. This gives the protein CASSVDGKEKLFF.

The chain joins TRBV6-5 to TRBJ1-1; no clear D gene. This CDR3 has 15 residues. Trimming shortened V by 2 bases and J by 4 bases, and 14 bases separated the two germline ends. Germline V gene data show CDR1 as MNHEY and CDR2 as SVGAGI. The CDR3 here is CASSYQSHSGTEAFF. The CDR3 DNA sequence: TGTGCCAGCAGTTACCAGTCCCATTCTGGCACTGAAGCTTTCTTT.

V is TRBV5-1 and J is TRBJ2-7; D unclear. CDR3 length equals 11 residues. Germline V lookup: CDR1 SGHRS, CDR2 YFSETQ. Trimming pared 5 bases from V and 4 bases from J, leaving 7 bases between. The CDR3 is CASRGFYEQYF. The DNA for the CDR3 is TGCGCCAGCAGAGGGTTTTACGAGCAGTACTTC.

The chain joins TRBV6-6 to TRBJ2-2, with D possibly being TRBD1 or TRBD2 (5 bases each). The CDR3 contains 16 residues. Trimming pared 2 bases from V and 0 bases from J, leaving 10 bases between. Germline V gene lookup returns CDR1 MNHNY and CDR2 SVGAGI (reference sequence). Written as DNA, the CDR3 is TGTGCCAGCAGTTACCCGCGAGGGGCGAACACCGGGGAGCTGTTTTTT. Its translation is CASSYPRGANTGELFF.

This clonotype has just a few counts. This chain links TRBV30 with TRBJ1-5; D is unresolved. The CDR3 is 13 amino acids. The ends were cut back, 3 bases at V and 3 bases at J, with 9 bases in the middle. CDR1 and CDR2 (germline): GTSNPN, SVGIG (reference sequence). CDR3 DNA: TGTGCCTGGAGGGACGGCCCCAATCAGCCCCAGCATTTT. This codes for CAWRDGPNQPQHF.

V is TRBV6-4 and J is TRBJ2-1; D perhaps matches TRBD1 (5 bases). The CDR3 spans 13 residues. Trimming took 6 bases from V and 5 from J, leaving 11 bases between them. CDR1 is MRHNA, CDR2 SNTAGT, per germline. CDR3: CASSKGLNNEQFF. DNA of the CDR3: TGTGCCAGCAGCAAGGGGCTCAACAATGAGCAGTTCTTC.

This clonotype was detected ten times or more. This chain connects TRBV6-2 or TRBV6-3 to TRBJ2-3; no clear D. The V gene lost 7 bases and the J gene lost 0 bases, with 8 bases spanning the gap. The CDR3 spans 13 residues. Per germline, CDR1 MNHEY and CDR2 SVGEGT. CDR3 DNA: TGTGCCAGCATCCGCCGGAGCACAGATACGCAGTATTTT. This codes for CASIRRSTDTQYF.

This clonotype showed up many times. The rearrangement uses TRBV6-5 and TRBJ2-7; D is undetermined. The V end lost 5 bases, the J end lost 7 bases, and 21 bases lay between the germline ends. The CDR3 contains 15 residues. Germline V lookup: CDR1 MNHEY, CDR2 SVGAGI. The CDR3 DNA reads as TGTGCCAGCAGTAACGACGGGCAGGACGCTACGGAGCAGTACTTC. This encodes CASSNDGQDATEQYF.

This clonotype was counted only a few times. V gene TRBV18 combines with J gene TRBJ2-2; D ambiguous. Deletions cut 3 bases from V and 0 bases from J, with 11 bases between. The CDR3 covers 16 residues. CDR1 is KGHSH and CDR2 is LQKENI in the germline V gene. The CDR3 region is CASSPRAIPNTGELFF. The CDR3 DNA is TGTGCCAGCTCACCTCGGGCGATACCGAACACCGGGGAGCTGTTTTTT.

The rearrangement links TRBV7-2 to TRBJ1-2; D uncertain. Germline V gives CDR1 SGHTA, CDR2 FQGNSA. The ends were cut back, 1 base at V and 8 bases at J, with 11 bases in the middle. This CDR3 is built from 13 residues. The CDR3 nucleotides are TGTGCCAGCAGCTTAGTATCCAATGGGGGCTACACCTTC. This translates into CASSLVSNGGYTF.

This clonotype showed up many times. The V call is TRBV30, the J call TRBJ2-2, with TRBD1 identical over 8 bases. The CDR3 is 14 residues long. Trimming removed 5 bases from V and 6 bases from J; junction bases left unmatched: 8. Germline lookup yields CDR1 GTSNPN and CDR2 SVGIG (reference sequence). CDR3 bases: TGTGCCTGGGGACAGGGTTTCCAGGCCGGGGAGCTGTTTTTT. Translation: CAWGQGFQAGELFF.

This clonotype was seen many times. The chain has TRBV10-2 and TRBJ2-2, with no clear D. V lost 7 bases, J lost 5 bases, and 11 bases lay in between. The germline gives CDR1 WSHSY, CDR2 SAAADI. CDR3 length equals 13 residues. Written as DNA, the CDR3 is TGCGCCAGCACCGATAGTGGGACCGGGGAGCTGTTTTTT. It translates to CASTDSGTGELFF.

This chain links TRBV11-2 with TRBJ1-4; a weak D match, TRBD1 (6 bases). CDR3 size: 18 residues. V lost 0 bases, J lost 8 bases, and 22 bases lay in between. The germline V gene encodes CDR1 SGHAT and CDR2 FQNNGV. The CDR3, as DNA: TGTGCCAGCAGCTTAGATTCTAGGGGGACACGGAGGTGGGAAAAACTGTTTTTT. Protein sequence: CASSLDSRGTRRWEKLFF.

This clonotype was counted between two and nine times. The chain recombines TRBV6-6 with TRBJ2-3, with 8 bases that match TRBD1. This CDR3 has 13 amino acids. Germline CDR1 reads MNHNY; CDR2 reads SVGAGI (reference sequence). The ends lost 2 bases at V and 6 bases at J; junction bases unmatched: 1. Written as DNA, the CDR3 is TGTGCCAGCAGTTACAGGACAGGGGATACGCAGTATTTT. This codes for CASSYRTGDTQYF.

For the CDR3, the DNA is TGTGCCAGCAGCCCTGACCCGCGGGCGGACGAGCAGTACTTC. Translated, it gives CASSPDPRADEQYF. This chain links TRBV12-3 or TRBV12-4 with TRBJ2-7; perhaps TRBD2 as D (5 bases). Trimming left V 6 bases short and J 5 bases short, with 17 bases between. The CDR3 is made up of 14 amino acids.

This clonotype occurred many times. The chain combines TRBV29-1 with TRBJ1-2; D possibly corresponds to TRBD1 (5 bases). The V gene's germline CDR1 is SQVTM and CDR2 ANQGSEA. V dropped 5 bases and J dropped 0 bases, with 13 bases sitting between them. This CDR3 has 14 amino acids. The CDR3 sequence: CSVPGARSNYGYTF. The DNA for the CDR3 is TGCAGCGTTCCCGGGGCGAGATCTAACTATGGCTACACCTTC.

The chain recombines TRBV4-3 with TRBJ2-1; TRBD2 matches at 13 bases. The CDR3 consists of 16 residues. V lost 0 bases, J lost 8 bases, and 4 bases stayed unmatched. The germline V gene encodes CDR1 LGHNA and CDR2 YSLEER. The CDR3 nucleotides read TGCGCCAGCAGCCAAGAACTAGCGGGGGGGTCGGATGAGCAGTTCTTC. Translated, it gives CASSQELAGGSDEQFF.

In its sample, this clonotype was seen a few times. The CDR3: CSVAGTGTYEQYF. CDR3 bases: TGCAGCGTTGCCGGGACAGGGACCTACGAGCAGTACTTC. The chain is built from TRBV29-1 and TRBJ2-7, with 9 bases identical to TRBD1. CDR1 and CDR2 from the germline V gene are SQVTM and ANQGSEA. V lost 4 bases and J lost 2; bases outside the gene matches: 3. The CDR3 has 13 residues.

This clonotype was picked up many times. The rearrangement uses TRBV2 and TRBJ1-2; D remains ambiguous. The V and J ends lost 2 bases and 0 bases respectively, with 10 bases between them. Looked up from germline, CDR1 is SNHLY and CDR2 is FYNNEI. The CDR3 is made up of 15 amino acids. DNA for the CDR3: TGTGCCAGCAGTGAAAGGCGCCAGCCTAACTATGGCTACACCTTC. This gives the protein CASSERRQPNYGYTF. The full variable domain, completed using reference TRBV2 and TRBJ1-2, is EPEVTQTPSHQVTQMGQEVILRCVPISNHLYFYWYRQILGQKVEFLVSFYNNEISEKSEIFDDQFSVERPDGSNFTLKIRSTKLEDSAMYFCASSERRQPNYGYTFGSGTRLTVV.

V gene TRBV20-1 combines with J gene TRBJ1-4; D call uncertain. Trimming took off 5 bases at V and 7 bases at J, with 20 bases between the two ends. CDR1 DFQATT and CDR2 SNEGSKA come from the germline V gene (reference sequence). The CDR3 is 15 amino acids. The CDR3 spells CSALPGPAISEKLFF. The CDR3 bases are TGCAGTGCTCTACCGGGCCCCGCTATCAGTGAAAAACTGTTTTTT.